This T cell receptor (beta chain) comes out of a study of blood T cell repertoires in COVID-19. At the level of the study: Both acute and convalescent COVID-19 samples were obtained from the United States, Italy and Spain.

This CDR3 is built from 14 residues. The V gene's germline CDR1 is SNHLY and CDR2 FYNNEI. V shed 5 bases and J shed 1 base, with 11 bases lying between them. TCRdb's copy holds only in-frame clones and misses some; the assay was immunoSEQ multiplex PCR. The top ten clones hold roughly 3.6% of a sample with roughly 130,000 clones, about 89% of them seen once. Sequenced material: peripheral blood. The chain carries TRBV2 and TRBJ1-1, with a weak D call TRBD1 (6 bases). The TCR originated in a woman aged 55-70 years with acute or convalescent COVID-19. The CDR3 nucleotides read TGTGCCAGCAGTACTTTAGGGGGGAACACTGAAGCTTTCTTT. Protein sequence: CASSTLGGNTEAFF.